Here is one T cell receptor (beta chain) with its context. The source of the sample is a study of shared T cell receptors in the human thymus. Clones were sequenced by immunoSEQ multiplex PCR, and TCRdb holds only the in-frame ones, with some missing. The sample consists of hundreds of thousands of clones, 80% to 90% of them appearing once. Germline V gene sequence: CDR1 MGHRA, CDR2 YSYEKL. This CDR3 contains 16 residues. V was cut by 0 bases and J by 1 base, with 12 bases left in between. These data were also filed under a second study, of human thymus T cells. From that paper: Congenital heart defects were the reason for the corrective surgery that the donors, healthy Finnish infants, were having. The study used thymus tissue resected during corrective heart surgery. It looked as if thymic and blood repertoires used V and J genes in a biased way.

This sequence was found in a girl under three years old with a congenital heart defect. This chain links TRBV4-1 with TRBJ1-1, with D tentatively TRBD1 (5 bases). Sequenced: thymocytes. This CDR3 reads CASSQEVTQGNTEAFF. As DNA, the CDR3 is TGCGCCAGCAGCCAAGAAGTGACCCAGGGGAACACTGAAGCTTTCTTT.